These T cell receptor beta chains were read from a single sample in a study of somatic mutations in cytotoxic T cells in rheumatoid arthritis. Method: immunoSEQ multiplex PCR; TCRdb's copy keeps in-frame clones and lacks some. Of some 12,000 clones in the sample, around four fifths were seen once. The sample consisted of CD8+ T cells sorted from blood. The source of these receptors is a woman aged 55-69 years in good health. Each CDR3 is given with its conserved first and last residue. Each record gives: J gene, clone size, D gene, V gene, CDR3 protein, CDR3 DNA. The D gene is left open where the match is weak. Clone sizes are given selectively: once, few, many, or a class where the clone is expanded.

TRBJ2-2 | . | . | TRBV19 | CASSMRPLGELFF | TGTGCCAGTAGTATGCGGCCCCTGGGGGAGCTGTTTTTT
TRBJ1-5 | . | . | TRBV5-6 | CASSPGGGNQPQHF | TGTGCCAGCAGCCCCGGGGGTGGCAATCAGCCCCAGCATTTT
TRBJ2-1 | few | TRBD1 | TRBV7-9 | CASSAPGQVVDEQFF | TGTGCCAGCAGCGCCCCGGGACAGGTTGTCGATGAGCAGTTCTTC
TRBJ2-7 | . | . | TRBV6-5 | CASRGQPTYEQYF | TGTGCCAGCAGAGGACAGCCCACCTACGAGCAGTACTTC
TRBJ1-1 | . | TRBD1 | TRBV2 | CASIGTGANTEAFF | TGTGCCAGCATTGGAACAGGGGCGAACACTGAAGCTTTCTTT
TRBJ2-3 | . | . | TRBV7-9 | CASSQRLDTQYF | TGTGCCAGCAGTCAACGGTTAGATACGCAGTATTTT
TRBJ2-3 | . | TRBD2 | TRBV9 | CASSVGAGGLNTQYF | TGTGCCAGCAGCGTAGGAGCGGGGGGGCTGAATACGCAGTATTTT
TRBJ1-5 | few | . | TRBV6-8 | CASSYSHGQPQHF | TGTGCCAGCAGTTACAGCCACGGGCAGCCCCAGCATTTT
TRBJ1-6 | medium-sized | . | TRBV6-6 | CASYISGPAINSPLHF | TGTGCCAGCTACATTTCAGGGCCGGCAATTAATTCACCCCTCCACTTT
TRBJ2-3 | . | TRBD1 | TRBV4-1 | CASSLDRATDTQYF | TGCGCCAGCAGCCTGGACAGGGCCACAGATACGCAGTATTTT
TRBJ2-3 | . | . | TRBV5-6 | CASHGDTQYF | TGTGCCAGCCACGGAGATACGCAGTATTTT
TRBJ2-3 | . | TRBD2 | TRBV2 | CASSLAGGPADTQYF | TGTGCCAGCAGTCTAGCGGGGGGGCCCGCAGATACGCAGTATTTT
TRBJ2-1 | . | TRBD2 | TRBV7-8 | CASSRLAGGQDEQFF | TGTGCCAGCAGCAGGCTAGCGGGGGGGCAGGATGAGCAGTTCTTC
TRBJ1-2 | . | . | TRBV19 | CASTSDSFSSYTF | .
TRBJ1-2 | . | TRBD1 | TRBV27 | CASSFGQGGGYTF | TGTGCCAGCAGCTTTGGACAGGGTGGTGGCTACACCTTC
TRBJ1-5 | . | . | TRBV27 | CASSLYAPLTDSNQPQHF | TGTGCCAGCAGTTTATATGCCCCTCTCACAGATAGCAATCAGCCCCAGCATTTT
TRBJ2-7 | . | . | TRBV27 | CASSLNGELEYF | TGTGCCAGCAGTTTGAATGGGGAGTTGGAGTACTTC
TRBJ2-2 | . | . | TRBV11-3 | CASSPSNTGELFF | TGTGCCAGCAGCCCGTCGAACACCGGGGAGCTGTTTTTT
TRBJ2-1 | . | TRBD2 | TRBV14 | CASSQERGGLDEQFF | TGTGCCAGCAGCCAAGAGCGGGGGGGTCTCGATGAGCAGTTCTTC
TRBJ2-5 | . | . | TRBV6-6 | CASSYSPLPGETQYF | TGTGCCAGCAGTTACTCTCCTTTGCCGGGAGAGACCCAGTACTTC
TRBJ1-6 | . | . | TRBV21-1 | CASSKRDRHVRSGNSPLHF | TGTGCCAGCAGCAAGAGGGACAGACACGTCAGGTCGGGTAATTCACCCCTCCACTTT
TRBJ2-3 | . | . | TRBV9 | CASSLEGTPTDTQYF | TGTGCCAGCAGCCTAGAGGGGACTCCCACAGATACGCAGTATTTT
TRBJ2-7 | few | . | TRBV6-1 | CASSEATYEQYF | TGTGCCAGCAGTGAAGCCACCTACGAGCAGTACTTC
TRBJ2-3 | . | TRBD2 | TRBV15 | CATSNLAGGDTQYF | TGTGCCACCAGCAACCTAGCGGGGGGGGATACGCAGTATTTT
TRBJ1-2 | once | . | TRBV30 | CAWIGVTGPGYGYTF | TGTGCCTGGATAGGAGTCACAGGGCCTGGCTATGGCTACACCTTC
TRBJ2-5 | . | . | TRBV9 | CASSVDGTYVGTQYF | TGTGCCAGCAGCGTAGATGGGACTTACGTTGGGACCCAGTACTTC
TRBJ2-7 | . | . | TRBV5-1 | CASRRAGPGNEQYF | TGCGCCAGCAGACGGGCGGGCCCGGGAAACGAGCAGTACTTC
TRBJ1-5 | once | . | TRBV6-5 | CASSATGFNQPQHF | TGTGCCAGCAGTGCCACAGGGTTCAATCAGCCCCAGCATTTT
TRBJ1-1 | few | . | TRBV4-1 | CASRQSPTSNTEAFF | TGCGCCAGCAGACAGTCCCCCACATCGAACACTGAAGCTTTCTTT
TRBJ2-1 | . | TRBD2 | TRBV13 | CASSLGTTLNNEQFF | TGTGCCAGCAGCCTCGGGACTACCTTAAACAATGAGCAGTTCTTC
TRBJ1-1 | . | . | TRBV28 | CASSPIIGQTNTEAFF | TGTGCCAGCAGCCCCATTATTGGACAGACGAACACTGAAGCTTTCTTT
TRBJ1-3 | . | . | TRBV28 | CATLLPADDSGNTIYF | TGTGCCACCCTCCTCCCGGCGGATGACTCTGGAAACACCATATATTTT
TRBJ1-5 | . | TRBD1 | TRBV27 | CASSRRQGSNQPQHF | TGTGCCAGCAGTCGGAGACAGGGTAGCAATCAGCCCCAGCATTTT
TRBJ2-1 | . | TRBD1 | TRBV10-1 | CATETGDASYNEQFF | TGCGCCACAGAGACAGGGGACGCCTCTTACAATGAGCAGTTCTTC
TRBJ1-6 | medium-sized | . | TRBV9 | CASTPDSDNSPLHF | TGTGCCAGCACCCCCGACTCGGATAATTCACCCCTCCACTTT
TRBJ1-1 | . | TRBD1 | TRBV27 | CASSFSITGGDTEAFF | TGTGCCAGCAGTTTCTCAATAACAGGGGGCGACACTGAAGCTTTCTTT
TRBJ2-3 | . | . | TRBV15 | CATSTDPAWGGDTDTQYF | TGTGCCACCAGCACTGACCCGGCCTGGGGCGGGGACACAGATACGCAGTATTTT